This T cell receptor beta chain is drawn from a study of OX40 agonist ivuxolimab in advanced cancers. Turning to the study itself: Cohort: 75% to 90% men, mean age approximately 66, aged about 20 to 90. Partial responses were achieved by three patients, one with hepatocellular carcinoma and two with cutaneous melanoma.

Trimming took off 5 bases at V and 2 bases at J, with 2 bases between the two ends. The CDR3 covers 11 residues. Germline CDR1 and CDR2: SGHAT and FQNNGV. Sequenced by immunoSEQ multiplex PCR; TCRdb stores in-frame clones only, minus some. The sample holds some 52,000 clones, roughly 88% seen once. The sample in question was CD4+ or CD8+ T cells sorted from blood, obtained in a trial of the OX40 agonist ivuxolimab. The receptor was derived from an adult with an advanced solid tumor such as melanoma, head and neck, liver or kidney cancer. The chain links TRBV11-2 to TRBJ2-3; the D is unclear. The CDR3 DNA follows: TGTGCCAGCAGCGCCACAGATACGCAGTATTTT. Translation: CASSATDTQYF. Full variable domain (outside the CDR3, taken from reference TRBV11-2 and TRBJ2-3): EAGVAQSPRYKIIEKRQSVAFWCNPISGHATLYWYQQILGQGPKLLIQFQNNGVVDDSQLPKDRFSAERLKGVDSTLKIQPAKLEDSAVYLCASSATDTQYFGPGTRLTVL.